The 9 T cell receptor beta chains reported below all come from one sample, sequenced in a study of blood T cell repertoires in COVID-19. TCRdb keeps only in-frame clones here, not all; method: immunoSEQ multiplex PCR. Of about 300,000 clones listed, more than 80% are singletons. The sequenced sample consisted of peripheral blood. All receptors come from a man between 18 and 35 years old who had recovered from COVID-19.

CDR3 sequence reads: CASSEYEGQYQPQHF. Here the CDR3 DNA reads TGTGCCAGCAGTGAATATGAGGGACAGTATCAGCCCCAGCATTTT. This chain uses TRBV2 with TRBJ1-5; 7 bases are a match to TRBD1. Germline V gene data show CDR1 as SNHLY and CDR2 as FYNNEI. The CDR3 has 15 residues. Trimming removed 2 bases from V and 5 bases from J; junction bases left unmatched: 6. Combining the CDR3 with reference TRBV2 and TRBJ1-5 gives the whole variable domain EPEVTQTPSHQVTQMGQEVILRCVPISNHLYFYWYRQILGQKVEFLVSFYNNEISEKSEIFDDQFSVERPDGSNFTLKIRSTKLEDSAMYFCASSEYEGQYQPQHFGDGTRLSIL.

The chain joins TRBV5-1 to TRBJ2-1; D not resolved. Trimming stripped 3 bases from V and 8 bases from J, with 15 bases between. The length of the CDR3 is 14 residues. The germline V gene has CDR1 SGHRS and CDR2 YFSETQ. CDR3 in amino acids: CASSSLVVEDEQFF. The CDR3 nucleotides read TGCGCCAGCAGCTCCCTAGTCGTCGAGGATGAGCAGTTCTTC.

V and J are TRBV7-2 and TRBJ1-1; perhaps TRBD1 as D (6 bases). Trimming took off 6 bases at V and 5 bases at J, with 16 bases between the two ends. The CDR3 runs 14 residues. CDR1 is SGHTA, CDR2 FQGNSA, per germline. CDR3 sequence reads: CASRGGPGRTEAFF. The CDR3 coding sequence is TGTGCCAGCAGGGGGGGGCCAGGACGAACTGAAGCTTTCTTT.

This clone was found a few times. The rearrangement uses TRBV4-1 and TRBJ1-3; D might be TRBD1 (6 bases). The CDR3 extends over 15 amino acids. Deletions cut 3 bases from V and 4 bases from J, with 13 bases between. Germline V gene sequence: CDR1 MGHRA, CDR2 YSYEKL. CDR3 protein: CASSQSQGEGNTIYF. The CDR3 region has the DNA TGCGCCAGCAGCCAGTCACAGGGAGAGGGAAACACCATATATTTT.

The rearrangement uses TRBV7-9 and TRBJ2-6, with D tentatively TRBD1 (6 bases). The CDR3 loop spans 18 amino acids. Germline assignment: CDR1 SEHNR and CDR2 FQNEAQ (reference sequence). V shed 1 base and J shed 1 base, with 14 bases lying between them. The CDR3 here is CASSLGDIKRSGANVLTF. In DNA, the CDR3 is TGTGCCAGCAGCTTAGGGGACATCAAGCGGTCTGGGGCCAACGTCCTGACTTTC.

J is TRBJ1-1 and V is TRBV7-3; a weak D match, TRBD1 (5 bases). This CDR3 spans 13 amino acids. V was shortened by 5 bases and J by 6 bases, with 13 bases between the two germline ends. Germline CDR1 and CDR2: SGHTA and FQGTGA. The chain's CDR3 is CASSPGGAPEAFF. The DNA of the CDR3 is TGTGCCAGCAGCCCGGGTGGGGCCCCTGAAGCTTTCTTT.

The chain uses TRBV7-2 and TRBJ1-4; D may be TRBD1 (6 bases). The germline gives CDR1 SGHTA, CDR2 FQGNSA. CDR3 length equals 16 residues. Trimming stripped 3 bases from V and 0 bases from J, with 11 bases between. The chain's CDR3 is CASSLGHRATNEKLFF. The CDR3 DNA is TGTGCCAGCAGCTTGGGACACCGAGCAACTAATGAAAAACTGTTTTTT.

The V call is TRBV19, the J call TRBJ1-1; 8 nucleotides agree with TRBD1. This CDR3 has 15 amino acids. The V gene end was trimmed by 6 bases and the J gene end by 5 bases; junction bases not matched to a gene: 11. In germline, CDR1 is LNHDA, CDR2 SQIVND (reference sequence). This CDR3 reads CASSPPQGGWTEAFF. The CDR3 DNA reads TGTGCCAGTAGCCCACCACAGGGGGGATGGACTGAAGCTTTCTTT.

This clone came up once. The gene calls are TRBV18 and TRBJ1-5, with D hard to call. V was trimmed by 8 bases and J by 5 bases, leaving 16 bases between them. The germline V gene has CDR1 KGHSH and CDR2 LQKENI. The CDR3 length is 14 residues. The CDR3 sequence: CASATWQEDQPQHF. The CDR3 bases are TGTGCCAGCGCAACTTGGCAGGAGGATCAGCCCCAGCATTTT.